The rows below give T cell receptor beta chains drawn from one sample of a study of blood T cell repertoires in COVID-19. Using immunoSEQ multiplex PCR, the repertoire was profiled, and TCRdb retains in-frame clones only, with some absent. The sample shows around 67,000 clones, about 87% of them seen only once. Sequences were obtained from peripheral blood. The receptor source for this set is a man between 45 and 60 years old with active COVID-19. Each CDR3 is given with its conserved first and last residue. A D gene is named only where the DNA matches it firmly. Where a row states a size, it is once, few, many or the class of an expanded clone; other rows omit it.

J gene | clone size | D gene | V gene | CDR3 DNA | CDR3 protein
TRBJ1-1 | - | TRBD1 | TRBV7-2 | TGTGCCAGCAGCTCTAGGGACAGTGAAGCTTTCTTT | CASSSRDSEAFF
TRBJ1-2 | - | TRBD1 | TRBV4-1 | TGCGCCAGCAGCCCAATCGAACAGGGGGCGCATGGCTACACCTTC | CASSPIEQGAHGYTF
TRBJ2-1 | - | TRBD2 | TRBV7-8 | TGTGCCAGCAGCTTAGGACTAGCGGGAACTGAGCAGTTCTTC | CASSLGLAGTEQFF
TRBJ2-7 | once | TRBD2 | TRBV15 | TGTGCCACCAGCAGAGGAGAGCGGGAAGGGGTCTACGAGCAGTACTTC | CATSRGEREGVYEQYF
TRBJ1-5 | once | TRBD1 | TRBV15 | TGTGCCACCAGCAGAGGGACAGGAGTTGGTCAGCCCCAGCATTTT | CATSRGTGVGQPQHF
TRBJ1-2 | - | - | TRBV3-1/TRBV3-2 | TGTGCCAGCAGCCCCAGCTCTTGGGACAACGGCTACACCTTC | CASSPSSWDNGYTF
TRBJ2-1 | - | TRBD2 | TRBV6-2/TRBV6-3 | TGTGCCAGCAGTTACATGGGACTAGCGGGAGTCGACGAGCAGTTCTTC | CASSYMGLAGVDEQFF
TRBJ1-1 | once | - | TRBV6-6 | TGTGCCAGCAGCAACCAGGGAAACATGAACACTGAAGCTTTCTTT | CASSNQGNMNTEAFF
TRBJ1-4 | - | TRBD1 | TRBV5-4 | TGTGCCAGCAGTTCAGGGGGCGAGTCGTCTAATGAAAAACTGTTTTTT | CASSSGGESSNEKLFF
TRBJ2-1 | once | TRBD1 | TRBV6-5 | TGTGCCAGCAGAAGAGACAGGGCGGCCTACAATGAGCAGTTCTTC | CASRRDRAAYNEQFF
TRBJ1-6 | - | - | TRBV7-3 | TGTGCCAGCAGCTTAGTAGGGGCAGGTAATTCACCCCTCCACTTT | CASSLVGAGNSPLHF
TRBJ1-1 | - | - | TRBV5-1 | TGCGCCAGCAGCTCGGGACACCAGAACACTGAAGCTTTCTTT | CASSSGHQNTEAFF
TRBJ2-3 | - | TRBD1 | TRBV27 | TGTGCCAGCAGTTACTCCGGGACAGGGGGTTTGGGGTTTACAGATACGCAGTATTTT | CASSYSGTGGLGFTDTQYF
TRBJ2-2 | - | TRBD2 | TRBV18 | TGTGCCAGCTCACCCAGCGGGGTCACCGGGGAGCTGTTTTTT | CASSPSGVTGELFF
TRBJ2-1 | - | - | TRBV18 | TGTGCCAGCTCATCGCTGACAACTTACAATGAGCAGTTCTTC | CASSSLTTYNEQFF
TRBJ2-3 | once | TRBD1 | TRBV28 | TGTGCCAGCAGACAACAGGGGGCGGGTACAGATACGCAGTATTTT | CASRQQGAGTDTQYF
TRBJ2-2 | once | - | TRBV14 | TGTGCCAGCAGCCCCACCAGCAGGGGTCCCGCCGGGGAGCTGTTTTTT | CASSPTSRGPAGELFF
TRBJ1-3 | once | - | TRBV5-4 | TGTGCCAGCAGCGCTGGGCGGGGAGGAAACACCATATATTTT | CASSAGRGGNTIYF
TRBJ2-2 | - | - | TRBV7-6 | TGTGCCAGCAGCTTCTATCTAGGCCCGGCGGACGCCGGGAAACCGAACACCGGGGAGCTGTTTTTT | CASSFYLGPADAGKPNTGELFF
TRBJ2-2 | - | - | TRBV5-1 | TGCGCCAGCAGAGTTGCGGCAAGTAACACCGGGGAGCTGTTTTTT | CASRVAASNTGELFF
TRBJ1-2 | - | - | TRBV28 | TGTGCCAGCACTTCCTTGGGGGCTGGCTACACCTTC | CASTSLGAGYTF
TRBJ2-1 | - | TRBD2 | TRBV15 | TGTGCCACCAGCAGAGTCGCGTGGACGGGAGGGCCGGTTGAGCAGTTCTTC | CATSRVAWTGGPVEQFF
TRBJ2-2 | - | TRBD2 | TRBV7-2 | TGTGCCAGCAGCTTAGTTAGCGGGGTAGCGAACACCGGGGAGCTGTTTTTT | CASSLVSGVANTGELFF
TRBJ1-3 | - | - | TRBV6-5 | TGTGCCAGCAGTACGCGGACAATCTCTGGAAACACCATATATTTT | CASSTRTISGNTIYF
TRBJ2-3 | - | TRBD2 | TRBV4-3 | TGCGCCAGCAGCCAAGATGTAGGGACTAGCGGGAGTATTAGCACAGATACGCAGTATTTT | CASSQDVGTSGSISTDTQYF
TRBJ1-1 | - | - | TRBV21-1 | TGTGCCAGCAGCAAAGAGGGGATCTCAATTAAGGAAGCTTTCTTT | CASSKEGISIKEAFF
TRBJ1-2 | - | TRBD1 | TRBV6-2/TRBV6-3 | TGTGCCAGCAGTACTCGGGACAGGGGGAACTATGGCTACACCTTC | CASSTRDRGNYGYTF
TRBJ2-7 | - | - | TRBV27 | TGTGCCAGCAGCCTCTCCAGGGGCCCCTACGAGCAGTACTTC | CASSLSRGPYEQYF
TRBJ1-1 | - | - | TRBV19 | TGTGCCAGTAGATCTACAGGGTACATCGAAGCTTTCTTT | CASRSTGYIEAFF
TRBJ2-3 | - | - | TRBV10-3 | TGTGCCACCTCCCGGGGGAGTATTTCAGATACGCAGTATTTT | CATSRGSISDTQYF
TRBJ2-3 | - | - | TRBV9 | TGTGCCAGCAGAGGCAGCGGCTCTAGCACAGATACGCAGTATTTT | CASRGSGSSTDTQYF
TRBJ2-3 | - | TRBD1 | TRBV29-1 | TGCAGCGTTCGGACAGGGTCAGATACGCAGTATTTT | CSVRTGSDTQYF
TRBJ1-1 | - | - | TRBV30 | TGTGCCTGGAGTGTACGGGGGGGCCCTGGCACTGAAGCTTTCTTT | CAWSVRGGPGTEAFF
TRBJ2-2 | - | - | TRBV2 | TGTGCCAGCGGTCGGGGGGCGGTGAACACCGGGGAGCTGTTTTTT | CASGRGAVNTGELFF
TRBJ2-5 | - | - | TRBV5-5 | TGTGCCAGCACCCTGGGTAGTAGCTTTAGAGAGACCCAGTACTTC | CASTLGSSFRETQYF
TRBJ1-2 | once | - | TRBV7-9 | TGTGCCAGCAGCCCAGAGACAGGCCGCTATGGCTACACCTTC | CASSPETGRYGYTF
TRBJ1-1 | - | - | TRBV19 | TGTGCCAGTAGTATAGATCCCACTTCTGAAGCTTTCTTT | CASSIDPTSEAFF
TRBJ2-7 | once | - | TRBV7-8 | TGTGCCAGCAGCCTCTCTGGGGGGGCCCTCTACGAGCAGTACTTC | CASSLSGGALYEQYF
TRBJ2-3 | - | - | TRBV3-1/TRBV3-2 | TGTGCCAGCAGCCTCGCGAGGGATACGCAGTATTTT | CASSLARDTQYF
TRBJ1-3 | - | TRBD1 | TRBV9 | TGTGCCAGCAGCGTAGAGGCAGGGGGGACTGGAAACACCATATATTTT | CASSVEAGGTGNTIYF
TRBJ2-3 | - | TRBD1 | TRBV29-1 | TGCAGCGTGTGGACAGGGGGCATTAGCACAGATACGCAGTATTTT | CSVWTGGISTDTQYF
TRBJ1-1 | - | TRBD1 | TRBV24-1 | TGTGCCACCAGTGCCTCCGGGACAGGGGACACTGAAGCTTTCTTT | CATSASGTGDTEAFF
TRBJ1-6 | - | - | TRBV28 | TGTGCCAGCAGTGCGTATAATTCACCCCTCCACTTT | CASSAYNSPLHF
TRBJ1-1 | - | TRBD1 | TRBV7-2 | TGTGCCAGCAGCAAGGGACAGATGAACACTGAAGCTTTCTTT | CASSKGQMNTEAFF
TRBJ2-5 | - | - | TRBV30 | TGTGCCTCTACTTTTGGGGGCAACCAAGAGACCCAGTACTTC | CASTFGGNQETQYF
TRBJ2-7 | - | TRBD1 | TRBV2 | TGTGCCAGCACCCCCAGTCCGGGACAGGGGTCCTACGAGCAGTACTTC | CASTPSPGQGSYEQYF
TRBJ1-2 | - | - | TRBV7-9 | TGTGCCAGCAGCTTGGGGCAGGGTGGATCCTATGGCTACACCTTC | CASSLGQGGSYGYTF
TRBJ1-1 | - | - | TRBV6-1 | TGTGCCAGCAGTGAATCAGGGGAAGCTTTCTTT | CASSESGEAFF
TRBJ2-5 | - | TRBD2 | TRBV18 | TGTGCCAGCTCCCCCGGGACTAGCGGAATCCAAGAGACCCAGTACTTC | CASSPGTSGIQETQYF
TRBJ1-4 | - | - | TRBV9 | TGTGCCAGCAGCGCGGACGCAGGGTATGAAAAACTGTTTTTT | CASSADAGYEKLFF